The 6 T cell receptor beta chains below were found in one sample sequenced in a study of T cell clones after liver transplantation. Sequenced by immunoSEQ multiplex PCR; TCRdb stores in-frame clones only, minus some. Of 2,500 to 3,000 clones listed, approximately 24% are singletons. For these receptors, no antigen is known. Alloreactive TCRbeta sequences came from sequencing proliferating CFSE-low cells in the MLR. The sample taken for sequencing was CD4+ T cells from PBMCs cultured with third-party cells. Source of these receptors: a human patient who received a liver transplant. T cells may partly derive from the graft donor.

This clone was seen a handful of times. The V and J genes are TRBV6-9 and TRBJ2-7, with 7 bases matching TRBD1. CDR3 size: 14 residues. Trimming took 7 bases from V and 5 from J; bases not matched to a gene: 11. Germline CDR1 is MNHGY and CDR2 is SVAAGI. The CDR3 sequence: CASTLRGQIHEQYF. CDR3 DNA: TGTGCCAGCACCTTACGGGGACAGATACACGAGCAGTACTTC.

The V and J genes are TRBV5-1 and TRBJ2-1; 8 nucleotides line up with TRBD1. The CDR3 covers 15 residues. V gave up 4 bases and J gave up 2 bases; unmatched junction bases: 5. Germline V lookup: CDR1 SGHRS, CDR2 YFSETQ. Written as DNA, the CDR3 is TGCGCCAGCAGCCTCGGGACAGGTACCTACAATGAGCAGTTCTTC. Translated, it gives CASSLGTGTYNEQFF.

By frequency in the sample, this clone is large. V gene TRBV6-1 combines with J gene TRBJ1-3; D is ambiguous. Germline CDR1 is MNHNS and CDR2 is SASEGT. The CDR3 is 15 residues long. V was shortened by 1 base and J by 4 bases, with 11 bases between the two germline ends. The CDR3 DNA follows: TGTGCCAGCAGTGAAGTGGGAGTTAGGGGAAACACCATATATTTT. It encodes CASSEVGVRGNTIYF.

Judged by abundance, this clone is medium-sized. The V gene is TRBV7-2, the J gene TRBJ1-1; no clear D gene. V gave up 1 base and J gave up 7 bases, with 10 bases separating them. This CDR3 is 13 amino acids long. CDR1 is SGHTA, CDR2 FQGNSA, per germline. CDR3: CASSLDMIDEAFF. The CDR3 nucleotides read TGTGCCAGCAGCTTAGATATGATAGATGAAGCTTTCTTT.

This clone has only a few counts. This chain joins TRBV2 and TRBJ1-6; maybe TRBD1 (6 bases). V lost 2 bases and J lost 6, with 11 bases in between. The germline V gene encodes CDR1 SNHLY and CDR2 FYNNEI. The CDR3 has 15 residues. In DNA form, the CDR3 reads TGTGCCAGCAGTGAAAGGACAGTTGTTAATTCACCCCTCCACTTT. This codes for CASSERTVVNSPLHF.

Here the CDR3 DNA reads TGTGCCAGCAGTGAATATGGCGGACTCACAGATACGCAGTATTTT. As protein: CASSEYGGLTDTQYF. The rearrangement joins TRBV25-1 to TRBJ2-3; perhaps TRBD2 as D (5 bases). This CDR3 contains 15 residues. V lost 0 bases and J lost 2, with 9 bases in between. Per the germline V gene, CDR1 is MGHDK and CDR2 is SYGVNS.